The next 15 T cell receptor beta chains were all read from a single sample in a study of shared clonotypes between healthy human individuals. Generated by immunoSEQ multiplex PCR, the TCRdb table keeps only in-frame clones and is missing some. The sample consists of millions of clones, about 95% of them appearing once. Naive CD8 cells lacked CD45RO, underwent positive selection for CCR7 and left out terminally differentiated effector memory CD45RA+ cells. The specimen was naive CD8+ T cells sorted from blood. The receptors shown here come from a man between 18 and 35 years old in good health.

The V and J genes are TRBV4-1 and TRBJ2-6; no firm D call. Germline-derived CDR1 and CDR2 are MGHRA and YSYEKL. This CDR3 comprises 15 residues. V lost 4 bases and J lost 0, with 7 bases in between. The CDR3 reads CASSPYVSGANVLTF. In nucleotides, the CDR3 is TGCGCCAGCAGCCCATACGTCTCTGGGGCCAACGTCCTGACTTTC.

The rearrangement uses TRBV15 and TRBJ2-5; the D gene is possibly TRBD2 (6 bases). CDR3 length: 14 residues. V was cut by 8 bases and J by 5 bases, with 18 bases left in between. CDR1 is LNHNV and CDR2 is YYDKDF in the germline V gene (reference sequence). The CDR3 nucleotides are TGTGCCACCGATGACGGGAGTACAGAGGAGACCCAGTACTTC. It yields the protein CATDDGSTEETQYF.

V is TRBV7-9 and J is TRBJ1-1; weak D call: TRBD1 (5 bases). Between the trimmed V and J ends, which lost 5 bases and 1 base, there was a span of 11 bases. Germline V CDR1 and CDR2: SEHNR, FQNEAQ (reference sequence). This CDR3 comprises 14 residues. Here the CDR3 reads CASSHWTTNTEAFF. The CDR3 DNA sequence: TGTGCCAGCAGCCATTGGACAACGAACACTGAAGCTTTCTTT.

The CDR3 DNA reads as TGTGCCATCAGTACAACCCTGGGGAGCGGGTCCGTCTCCTACGAGCAGTACTTC. Amino acids: CAISTTLGSGSVSYEQYF. The rearrangement links TRBV10-3 to TRBJ2-7; D is perhaps TRBD2 (6 bases). This CDR3 comprises 18 residues. The V end lost 5 bases, the J end lost 0 bases, and 23 bases lay between the germline ends. CDR1 is ENHRY, CDR2 SYGVKD, per germline.

A word on this clone: Relative to the germline gene, one junction end is altered; a read error may explain this. The chain links TRBV5-6 to TRBJ1-2; no clear D gene. CDR3 length: 14 residues. The germline gives CDR1 SGHDT, CDR2 YYEEEE. The CDR3 DNA reads TGTGCCAGCGGCTTGGGTCCAGATTACTATGGCTACACCTTC. Its translation is CASGLGPDYYGYTF.

The chain employs TRBV5-1 and TRBJ2-2, with TRBD2 matching 14 bases. The ends lost 5 bases at V and 3 bases at J; junction bases unmatched: 9. The CDR3 loop spans 18 amino acids. Germline V gene data show CDR1 as SGHRS and CDR2 as YFSETQ. The CDR3 loop reads CASSPGTSGSWDTGELFF. The CDR3 DNA reads as TGCGCCAGCAGTCCCGGGACTAGCGGGAGCTGGGACACCGGGGAGCTGTTTTTT. The complete variable domain, with remaining parts taken from reference TRBV5-1 and TRBJ2-2, reads KAGVTQTPRYLIKTRGQQVTLSCSPISGHRSVSWYQQTPGQGLQFLFEYFSETQRNKGNFPGRFSGRQFSNSRSEMNVSTLELGDSALYLCASSPGTSGSWDTGELFFGEGSRLTVL.

This chain links TRBV6-1 with TRBJ2-7; D is unresolved. Trimming cost V 0 bases and J 3 bases, with 12 bases left between them. Germline CDR1 MNHNS, CDR2 SASEGT. This CDR3 is 15 amino acids long. CDR3 coding DNA: TGTGCCAGCAGTGAAGCCCCCAATTCGGGCTACGAGCAGTACTTC. It codes for CASSEAPNSGYEQYF.

The chain is built from TRBV2 and TRBJ2-3; D is undetermined. With 4 bases removed from V and 2 bases from J, the gap between germline ends came to 7 bases. CDR1 and CDR2 from the germline V gene are SNHLY and FYNNEI. The CDR3 has 13 residues. The chain's CDR3 is CASSVRSTDTQYF. The CDR3 DNA reads TGTGCCAGCAGTGTCAGGTCCACAGATACGCAGTATTTT.

V is TRBV10-2 and J is TRBJ2-3, with a weak D call TRBD2 (6 bases). Germline V CDR1 and CDR2: WSHSY, SAAADI. The CDR3 extends over 16 amino acids. The V end lost 7 bases, the J end lost 4 bases, and 21 bases lay between the germline ends. In DNA, the CDR3 is TGCGCCAGCAATCCGAGCGGCGGGATTATGGCAGATACGCAGTATTTT. This sequence encodes CASNPSGGIMADTQYF.

The gene calls are TRBV27 and TRBJ2-2, with 9 bases that match TRBD1. The J segment lost 4 bases and the V segment lost 5 bases, leaving 5 bases of the junction unmatched. CDR1 is MNHEY, CDR2 SMNVEV, per germline (reference sequence). The CDR3 is made up of 15 amino acids. CDR3 nucleotide sequence: TGTGCCAGCAGTCCCGAACAGGGGGCCACCGGGGAGCTGTTTTTT. This codes for CASSPEQGATGELFF.

V usage is TRBV28 and J usage is TRBJ2-5, with TRBD2 matching over 13 bases. Germline V gene data show CDR1 as MDHEN and CDR2 as SYDVKM. This CDR3 is built from 17 residues. J was trimmed by 4 bases and V by 4 bases; bases with no gene match: 9. The CDR3 is CASSWEGGLAGRETQYF. The CDR3 nucleotides are TGTGCCAGCAGTTGGGAGGGGGGACTAGCGGGACGAGAGACCCAGTACTTC.

About this clone: The sample has other DNA sequences that encode this CDR3 too. The rearrangement links TRBV13 to TRBJ2-7; D might be TRBD1 (5 bases). Trimming stripped 2 bases from V and 3 bases from J, with 8 bases between. The CDR3 is 13 residues long. CDR1 and CDR2 (germline): PRHDT, FYEKMQ (reference sequence). The CDR3 protein is CASSLPDSYEQYF. DNA for the CDR3: TGTGCCAGCAGCTTACCCGACAGCTACGAGCAGTACTTC.

As regards this clone: This specimen includes other DNA sequences encoding the same CDR3. The chain joins TRBV5-4 to TRBJ2-7; D not resolved. Trimming removed 4 bases from V and 1 base from J, with 9 bases in between. In germline, CDR1 is SGHNT, CDR2 YYREEE (reference sequence). The CDR3 loop spans 13 amino acids. As DNA, the CDR3 is TGTGCCAGCAGCCCGGAGTCGTCCTACGAGCAGTACTTC. This translates into CASSPESSYEQYF.

The chain is built from TRBV7-9 and TRBJ2-6; D perhaps matches TRBD2 (6 bases). The V and J ends lost 6 bases and 1 base respectively, with 13 bases between them. The CDR3 extends over 16 amino acids. The germline CDR1 and CDR2 sequences are SEHNR and FQNEAQ (reference sequence). The CDR3 DNA sequence: TGTGCCAGCAGTCGGGCCGCGGGGTCTGGGGCCAACGTCCTGACTTTC. Translated: CASSRAAGSGANVLTF.

CDR3 in DNA: TGTGCCAGCAGTTACCGAGAAGCTAGCTCTGGAAACACCATATATTTT. Translated, it gives CASSYREASSGNTIYF. This sequence joins TRBV6-6 and TRBJ1-3, with D unresolved. The V and J ends lost 2 bases and 0 bases respectively, with 11 bases between them. This CDR3 is 16 amino acids long. The V gene's germline CDR1 is MNHNY and CDR2 SVGAGI (reference sequence).